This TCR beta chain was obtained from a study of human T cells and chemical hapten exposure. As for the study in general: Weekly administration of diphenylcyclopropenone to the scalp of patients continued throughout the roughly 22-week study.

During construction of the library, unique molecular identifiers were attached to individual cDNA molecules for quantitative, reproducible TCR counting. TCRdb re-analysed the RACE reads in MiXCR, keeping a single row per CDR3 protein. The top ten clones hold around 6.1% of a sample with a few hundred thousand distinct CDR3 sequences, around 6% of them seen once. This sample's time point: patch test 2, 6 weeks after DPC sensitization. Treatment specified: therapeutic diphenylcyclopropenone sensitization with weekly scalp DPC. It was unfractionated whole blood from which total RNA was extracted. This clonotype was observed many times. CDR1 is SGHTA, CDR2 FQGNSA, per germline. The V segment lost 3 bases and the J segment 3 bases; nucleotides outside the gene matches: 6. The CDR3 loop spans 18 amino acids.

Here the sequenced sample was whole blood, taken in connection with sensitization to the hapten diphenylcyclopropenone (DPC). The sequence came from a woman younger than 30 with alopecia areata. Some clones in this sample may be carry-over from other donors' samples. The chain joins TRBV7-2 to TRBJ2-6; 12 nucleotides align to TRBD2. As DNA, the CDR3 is TGTGCCAGCAGCTTTTCTAGCGGGGGGGCGTATGGGGCCAACGTCCTGACTTTC. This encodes CASSFSSGGAYGANVLTF.